This T cell receptor (beta chain) appears in the sequencing data of a study of blood T cell repertoires in COVID-19. Looking at the study overall: From the United States, Italy and Spain came samples of acute and convalescent COVID-19. T cells, B-cell-depleted T cells, or PBMCs provided the cDNA or gDNA that served as material.

Authors' processing steps: Reference gene primers were amplified, and this amplification served to estimate nucleated cell counts. TCRdb keeps only in-frame clones here, not all; method: immunoSEQ multiplex PCR. The D gene and trimming were derived from the DNA, and the V and J assignments and clone size from that table. The sample consists of approximately 150,000 clones, roughly four fifths of them appearing once. CDR1 LNHDA and CDR2 SQIVND come from the germline V gene (reference sequence). Trimming took off 3 bases at V and 4 bases at J, with 16 bases between the two ends. CDR3 length: 16 residues.

What was sequenced was peripheral blood. The chain couples TRBV19 to TRBJ2-1, with D possibly being TRBD1 (5 bases). The origin of this receptor is a human donor in a cohort sampled during active COVID-19. The CDR3 loop is CASSMPPGAGYNEQFF. The CDR3 region has the DNA TGTGCCAGTAGTATGCCACCTGGGGCAGGGTACAATGAGCAGTTCTTC.